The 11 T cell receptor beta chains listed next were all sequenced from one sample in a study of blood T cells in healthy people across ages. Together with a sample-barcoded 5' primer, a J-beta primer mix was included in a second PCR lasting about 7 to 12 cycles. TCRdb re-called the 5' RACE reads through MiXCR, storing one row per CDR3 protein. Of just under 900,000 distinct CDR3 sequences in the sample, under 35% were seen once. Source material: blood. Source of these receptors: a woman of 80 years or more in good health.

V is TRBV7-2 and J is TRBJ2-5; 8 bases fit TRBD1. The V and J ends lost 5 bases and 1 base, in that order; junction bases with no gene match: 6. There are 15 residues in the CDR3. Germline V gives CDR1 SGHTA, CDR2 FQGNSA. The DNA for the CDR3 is TGTGCCAGCAGCCGAAACGGACAGGGCCAAGAGACCCAGTACTTC. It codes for CASSRNGQGQETQYF.

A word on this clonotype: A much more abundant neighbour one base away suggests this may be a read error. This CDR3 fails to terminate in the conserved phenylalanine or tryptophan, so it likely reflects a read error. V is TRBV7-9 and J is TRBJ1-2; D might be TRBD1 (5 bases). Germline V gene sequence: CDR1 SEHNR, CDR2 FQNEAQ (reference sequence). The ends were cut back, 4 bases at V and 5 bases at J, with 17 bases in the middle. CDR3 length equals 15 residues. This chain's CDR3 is CASSSPRSGSYGYTV. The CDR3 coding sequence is TGTGCCAGCAGCTCCCCCAGGTCAGGGAGTTATGGCTACACCGTC.

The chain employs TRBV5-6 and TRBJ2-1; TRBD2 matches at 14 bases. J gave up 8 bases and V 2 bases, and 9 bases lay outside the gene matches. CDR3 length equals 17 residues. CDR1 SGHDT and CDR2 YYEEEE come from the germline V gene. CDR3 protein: CASSLLRLAGGRYEQFF. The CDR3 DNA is TGTGCCAGCAGCTTACTTAGACTAGCGGGGGGGCGGTATGAGCAGTTCTTC.

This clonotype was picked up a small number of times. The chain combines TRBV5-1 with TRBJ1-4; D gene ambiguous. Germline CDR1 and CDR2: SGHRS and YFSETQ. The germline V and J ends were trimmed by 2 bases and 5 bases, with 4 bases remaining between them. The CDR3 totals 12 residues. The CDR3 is CASSFQNEKLFF. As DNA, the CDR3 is TGCGCCAGCAGCTTTCAGAATGAAAAACTGTTTTTT.

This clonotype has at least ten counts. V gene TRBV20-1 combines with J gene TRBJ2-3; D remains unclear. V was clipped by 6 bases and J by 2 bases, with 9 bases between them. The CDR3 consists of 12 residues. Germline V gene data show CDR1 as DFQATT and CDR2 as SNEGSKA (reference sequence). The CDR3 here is CSARENTDTQYF. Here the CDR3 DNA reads TGCAGTGCCCGAGAGAACACAGATACGCAGTATTTT.

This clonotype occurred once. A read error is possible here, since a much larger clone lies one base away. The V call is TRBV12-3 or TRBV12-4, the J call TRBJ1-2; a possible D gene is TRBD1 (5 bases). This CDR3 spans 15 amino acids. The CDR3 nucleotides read TGTGCCAACAGTTTAGGCACATCCCTGGGGCATGGCTACACCTTC. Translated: CANSLGTSLGHGYTF.

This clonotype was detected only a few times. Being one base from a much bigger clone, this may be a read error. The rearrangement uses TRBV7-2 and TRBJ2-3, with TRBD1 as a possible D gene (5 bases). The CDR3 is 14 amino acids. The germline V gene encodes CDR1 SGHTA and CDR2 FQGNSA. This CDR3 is CASSTWTNTDAQYF. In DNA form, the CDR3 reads TGTGCCAGCAGCACTTGGACAAACACAGATGCGCAGTATTTT.

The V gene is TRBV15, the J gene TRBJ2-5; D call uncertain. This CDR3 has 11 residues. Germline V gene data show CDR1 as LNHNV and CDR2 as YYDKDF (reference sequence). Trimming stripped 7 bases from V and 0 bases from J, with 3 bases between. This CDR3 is CATKDQETQYF. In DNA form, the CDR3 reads TGTGCCACCAAGGACCAAGAGACCCAGTACTTC.

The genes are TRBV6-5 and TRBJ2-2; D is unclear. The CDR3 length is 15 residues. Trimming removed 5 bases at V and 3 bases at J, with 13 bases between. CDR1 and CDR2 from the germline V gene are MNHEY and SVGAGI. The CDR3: CASSKQLLDTGELFF. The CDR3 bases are TGTGCCAGCAGTAAACAGTTGTTAGACACCGGGGAGCTGTTTTTT.

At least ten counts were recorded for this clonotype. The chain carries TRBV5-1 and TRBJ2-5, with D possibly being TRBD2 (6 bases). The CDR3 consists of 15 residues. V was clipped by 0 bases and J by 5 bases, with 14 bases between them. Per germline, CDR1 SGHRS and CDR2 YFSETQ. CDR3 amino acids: CASSLGAGLGETQYF. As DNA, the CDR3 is TGCGCCAGCAGCTTGGGCGCGGGGCTAGGGGAGACCCAGTACTTC.

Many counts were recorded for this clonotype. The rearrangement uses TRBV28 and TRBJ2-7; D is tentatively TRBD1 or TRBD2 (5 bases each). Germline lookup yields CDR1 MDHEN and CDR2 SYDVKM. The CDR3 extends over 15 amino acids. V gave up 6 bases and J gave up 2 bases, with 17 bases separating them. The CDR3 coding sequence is TGTGCCAGCAGCAACTCCGGGACGGGTACCTACGAGCAGTACTTC. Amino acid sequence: CASSNSGTGTYEQYF.